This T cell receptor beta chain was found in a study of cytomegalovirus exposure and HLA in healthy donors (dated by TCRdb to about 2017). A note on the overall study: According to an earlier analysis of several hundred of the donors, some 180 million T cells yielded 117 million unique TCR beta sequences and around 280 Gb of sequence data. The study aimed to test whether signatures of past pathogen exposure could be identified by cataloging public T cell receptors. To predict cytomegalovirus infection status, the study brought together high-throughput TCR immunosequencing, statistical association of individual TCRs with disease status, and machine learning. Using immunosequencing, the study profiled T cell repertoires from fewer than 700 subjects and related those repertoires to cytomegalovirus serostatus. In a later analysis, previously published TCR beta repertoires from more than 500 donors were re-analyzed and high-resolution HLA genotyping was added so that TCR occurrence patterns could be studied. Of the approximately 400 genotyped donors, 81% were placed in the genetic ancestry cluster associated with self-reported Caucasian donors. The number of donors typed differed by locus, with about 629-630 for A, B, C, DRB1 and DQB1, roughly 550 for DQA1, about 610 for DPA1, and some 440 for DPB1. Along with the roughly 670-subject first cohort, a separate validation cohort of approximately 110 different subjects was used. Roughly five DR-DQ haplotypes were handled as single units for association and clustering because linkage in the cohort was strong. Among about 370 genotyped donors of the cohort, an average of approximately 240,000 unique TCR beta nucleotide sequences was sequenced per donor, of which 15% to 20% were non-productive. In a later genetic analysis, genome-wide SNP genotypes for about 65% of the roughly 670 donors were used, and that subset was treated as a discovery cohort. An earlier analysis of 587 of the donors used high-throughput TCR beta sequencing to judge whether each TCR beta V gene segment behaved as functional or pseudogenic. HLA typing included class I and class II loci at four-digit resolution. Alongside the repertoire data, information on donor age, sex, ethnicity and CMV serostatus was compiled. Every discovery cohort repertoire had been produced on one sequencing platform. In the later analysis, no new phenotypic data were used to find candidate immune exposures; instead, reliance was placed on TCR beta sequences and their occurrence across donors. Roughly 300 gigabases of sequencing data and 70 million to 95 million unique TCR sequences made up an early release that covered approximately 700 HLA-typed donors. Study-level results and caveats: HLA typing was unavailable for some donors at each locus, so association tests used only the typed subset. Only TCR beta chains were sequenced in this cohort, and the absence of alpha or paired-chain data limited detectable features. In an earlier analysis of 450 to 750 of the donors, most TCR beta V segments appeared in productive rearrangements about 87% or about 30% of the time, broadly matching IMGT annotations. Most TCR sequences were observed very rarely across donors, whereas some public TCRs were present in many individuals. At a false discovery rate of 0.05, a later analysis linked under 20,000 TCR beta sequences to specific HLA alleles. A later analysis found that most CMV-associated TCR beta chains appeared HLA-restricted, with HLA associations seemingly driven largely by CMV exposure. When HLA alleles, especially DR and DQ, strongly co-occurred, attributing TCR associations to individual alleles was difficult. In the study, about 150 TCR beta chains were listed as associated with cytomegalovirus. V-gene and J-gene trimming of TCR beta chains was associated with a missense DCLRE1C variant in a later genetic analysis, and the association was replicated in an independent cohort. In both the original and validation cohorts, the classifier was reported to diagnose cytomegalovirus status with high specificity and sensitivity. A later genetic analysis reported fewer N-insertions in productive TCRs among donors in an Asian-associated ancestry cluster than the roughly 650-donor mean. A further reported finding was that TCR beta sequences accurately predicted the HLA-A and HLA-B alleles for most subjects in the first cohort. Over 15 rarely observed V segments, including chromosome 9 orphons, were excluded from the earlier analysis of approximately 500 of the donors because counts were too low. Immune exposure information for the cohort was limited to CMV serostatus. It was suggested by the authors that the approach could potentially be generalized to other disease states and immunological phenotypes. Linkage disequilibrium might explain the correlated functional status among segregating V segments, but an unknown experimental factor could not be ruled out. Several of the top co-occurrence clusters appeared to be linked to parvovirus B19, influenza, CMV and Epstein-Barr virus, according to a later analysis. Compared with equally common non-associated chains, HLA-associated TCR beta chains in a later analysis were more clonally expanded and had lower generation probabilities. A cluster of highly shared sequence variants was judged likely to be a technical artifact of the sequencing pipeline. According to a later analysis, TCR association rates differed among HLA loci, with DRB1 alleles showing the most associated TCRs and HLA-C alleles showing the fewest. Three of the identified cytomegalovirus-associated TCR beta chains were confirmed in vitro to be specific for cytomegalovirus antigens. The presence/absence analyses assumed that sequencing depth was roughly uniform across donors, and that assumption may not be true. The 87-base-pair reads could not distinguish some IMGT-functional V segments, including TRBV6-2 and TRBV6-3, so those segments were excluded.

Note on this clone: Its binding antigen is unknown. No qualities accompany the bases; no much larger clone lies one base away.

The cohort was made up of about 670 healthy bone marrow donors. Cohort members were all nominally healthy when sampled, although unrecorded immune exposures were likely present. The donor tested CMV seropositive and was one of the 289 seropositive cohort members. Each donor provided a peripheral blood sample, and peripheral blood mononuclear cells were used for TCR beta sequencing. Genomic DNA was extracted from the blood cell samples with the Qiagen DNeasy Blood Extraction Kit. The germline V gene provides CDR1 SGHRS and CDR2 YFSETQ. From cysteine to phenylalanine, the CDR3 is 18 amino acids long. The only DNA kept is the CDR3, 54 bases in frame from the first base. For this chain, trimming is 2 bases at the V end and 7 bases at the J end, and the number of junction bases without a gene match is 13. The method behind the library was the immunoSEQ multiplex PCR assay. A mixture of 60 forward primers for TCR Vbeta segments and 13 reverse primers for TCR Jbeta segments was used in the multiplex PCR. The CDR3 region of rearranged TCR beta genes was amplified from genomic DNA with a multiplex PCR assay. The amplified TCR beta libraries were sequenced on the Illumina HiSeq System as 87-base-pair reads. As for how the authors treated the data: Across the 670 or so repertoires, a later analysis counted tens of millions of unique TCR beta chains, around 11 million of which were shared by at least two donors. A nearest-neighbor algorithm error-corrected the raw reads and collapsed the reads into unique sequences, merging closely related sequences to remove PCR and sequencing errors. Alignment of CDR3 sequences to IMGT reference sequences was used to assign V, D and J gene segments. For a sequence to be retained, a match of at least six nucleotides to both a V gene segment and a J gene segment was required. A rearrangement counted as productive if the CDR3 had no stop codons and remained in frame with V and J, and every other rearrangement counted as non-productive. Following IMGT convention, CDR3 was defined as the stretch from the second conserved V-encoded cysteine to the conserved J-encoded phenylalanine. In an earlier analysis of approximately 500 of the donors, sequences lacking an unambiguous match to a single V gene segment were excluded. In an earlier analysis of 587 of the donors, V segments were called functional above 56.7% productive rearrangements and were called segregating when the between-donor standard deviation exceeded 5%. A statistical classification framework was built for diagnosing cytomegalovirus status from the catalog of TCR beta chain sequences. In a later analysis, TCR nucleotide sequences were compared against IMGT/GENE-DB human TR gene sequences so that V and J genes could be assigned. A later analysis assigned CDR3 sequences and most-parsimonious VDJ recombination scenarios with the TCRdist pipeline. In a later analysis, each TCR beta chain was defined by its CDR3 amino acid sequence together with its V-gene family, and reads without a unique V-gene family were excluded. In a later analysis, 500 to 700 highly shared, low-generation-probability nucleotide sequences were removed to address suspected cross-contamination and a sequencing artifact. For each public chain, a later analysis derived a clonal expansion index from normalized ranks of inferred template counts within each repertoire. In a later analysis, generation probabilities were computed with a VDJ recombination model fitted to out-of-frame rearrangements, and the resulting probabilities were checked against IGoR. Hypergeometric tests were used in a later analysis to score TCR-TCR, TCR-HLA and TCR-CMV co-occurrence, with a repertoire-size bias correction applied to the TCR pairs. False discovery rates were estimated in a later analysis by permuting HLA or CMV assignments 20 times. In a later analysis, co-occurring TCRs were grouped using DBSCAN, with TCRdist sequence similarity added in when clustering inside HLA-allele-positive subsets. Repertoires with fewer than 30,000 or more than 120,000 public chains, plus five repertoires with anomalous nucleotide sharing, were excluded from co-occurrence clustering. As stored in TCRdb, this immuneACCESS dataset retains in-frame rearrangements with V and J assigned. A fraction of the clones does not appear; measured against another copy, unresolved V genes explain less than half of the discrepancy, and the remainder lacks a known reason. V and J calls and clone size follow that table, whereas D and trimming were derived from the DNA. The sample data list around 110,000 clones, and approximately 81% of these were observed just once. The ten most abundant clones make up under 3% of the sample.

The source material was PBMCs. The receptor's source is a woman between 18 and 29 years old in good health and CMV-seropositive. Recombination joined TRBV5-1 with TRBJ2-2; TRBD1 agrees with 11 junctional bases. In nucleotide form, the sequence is TGCGCCAGCAGCTTCTCGGGGACCGGGACAGGGGGTTACGGGGAGCTGTTTTTT. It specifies CASSFSGTGTGGYGELFF.